This T cell receptor (beta chain) comes out of a study of vaccination and CD4 T cells after COVID-19. Treatment given: approximately 9-day PBMC culture with coronavirus spike peptide pools or control peptides (ViraFEST assay). Germline loops: CDR1 MNHEY, CDR2 SMNVEV (reference sequence). This CDR3 comprises 19 residues. The V gene end was trimmed by 5 bases and the J gene end by 2 bases; junction bases not matched to a gene: 8. On this clonotype itself: Its antigen remains unknown.

CD4+ T cells that had been cultured provided DNA sequenced with the Oncomine TCR Beta short-read assay. It was from cultured CD4+ T cells that genomic DNA was extracted. TCRdb redid the calling of the PCR reads with MiXCR, one entry per CDR3 protein. The table includes 20,000 to 25,000 distinct CDR3 sequences, roughly half detected once. The sequence came from a human donor who had recovered from COVID-19. The V gene is TRBV27, the J gene TRBJ2-2, with TRBD2 identical over 16 bases. The sequencing sample was made of CD4+ T cells from blood, cultured in vitro. CDR3 region: CASSPGLAGGYSNTGELFF. The CDR3 DNA sequence: TGTGCCAGCAGTCCGGGACTAGCGGGAGGGTACTCTAACACCGGGGAGCTGTTTTTT.